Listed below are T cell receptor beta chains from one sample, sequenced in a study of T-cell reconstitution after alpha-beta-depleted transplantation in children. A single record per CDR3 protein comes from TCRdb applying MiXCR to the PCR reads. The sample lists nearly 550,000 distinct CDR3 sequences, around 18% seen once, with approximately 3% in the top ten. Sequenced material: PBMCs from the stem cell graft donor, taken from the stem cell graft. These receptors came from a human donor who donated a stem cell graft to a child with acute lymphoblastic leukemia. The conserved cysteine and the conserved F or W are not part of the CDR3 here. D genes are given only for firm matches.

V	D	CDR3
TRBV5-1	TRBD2	ASSLMLAGETETQY
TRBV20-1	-	SATVGGFSYNEQF
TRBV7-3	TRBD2	ASSLNGLAGENEQF
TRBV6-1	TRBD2	ASKSFAGAKDTQY
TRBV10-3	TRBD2	AISGTSGMDEQF
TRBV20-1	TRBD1	SASGQGARQPQH
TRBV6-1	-	ASSIKDGYNEQF
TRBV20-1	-	SAREGGTGELF
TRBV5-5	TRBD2	ASSLLAGVSEQF
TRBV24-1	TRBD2	ATSEFSGRTQY
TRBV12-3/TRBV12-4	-	ASSFVYEQY
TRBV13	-	ASSAGSTEAF
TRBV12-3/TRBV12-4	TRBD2	ASSSGLANRPPYYEQY
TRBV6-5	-	ASSSSRASSYEQY
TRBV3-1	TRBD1	ASSQAYRGQPQH
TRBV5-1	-	ASSQAGVSSYNEQF
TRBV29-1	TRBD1	SVRGLGLF
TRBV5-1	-	ASSLYIYEYNEQF
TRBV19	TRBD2	ASSIERTDSGRGNEQF
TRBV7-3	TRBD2	ASSLGLAGDETQY
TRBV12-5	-	ASGLVLGGSENEKLF
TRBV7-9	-	ASSSVGSYEQY
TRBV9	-	ASSTMEVGGYGYT
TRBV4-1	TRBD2	ASSQDVSGRADTQY
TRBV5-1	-	ASSLESGSRNTIY
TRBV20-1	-	SASAVAGELF
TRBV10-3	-	AISKGQMNTEAF
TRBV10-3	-	AISPDGSSYEQY
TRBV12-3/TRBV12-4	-	ASSFLVMNTGELF
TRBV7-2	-	ASSWRAVSYNEQF
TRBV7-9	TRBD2	ASSPKTSGPPGQF
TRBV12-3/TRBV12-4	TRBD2	ASRLREKADTQY
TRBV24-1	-	ATSDRHFSYGYT
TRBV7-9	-	ASSSTGKPGAGELF
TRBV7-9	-	ASSSPGSHEQY
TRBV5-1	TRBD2	ASSMTSGSYEQY
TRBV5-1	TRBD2	ASSLPGTSGRDRSYNEQF
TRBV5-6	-	ASSLGISGASKPQH
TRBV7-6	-	ASSLAEANTEAF
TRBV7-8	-	ASSLTLQSNQPQH
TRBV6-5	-	ASRTAGNTIY
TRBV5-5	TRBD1	ASSKGQGIGADTQY
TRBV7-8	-	ASSPSVPNTGELF
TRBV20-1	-	SAFTTLAVSYNEQF
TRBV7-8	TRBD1	ASSLAGDSYYEQY
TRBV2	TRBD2	ASRGPAGVLETQY
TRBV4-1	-	ASSQVGGEKLF
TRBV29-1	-	SAVTGKAGYT